Shown below are 22 T cell receptor beta chains from a single sample sequenced in a study of graft-versus-host responses after intestinal transplantation. Sequencing was performed with immunoSEQ multiplex PCR; in TCRdb, only in-frame clones are kept and a portion is missing. The repertoire holds 15,000 to 20,000 clones, with roughly 40% as singletons. Here the sequenced sample was alloreactive CD4+ T cells from a mixed lymphocyte reaction culture, taken before intestinal transplant. Indicated subset: CFSE-low proliferating T cells sorted from roughly six-day pre-transplant mixed lymphocyte reaction (GvH or HvG direction). The receptors come from a human patient who received an intestinal transplant.

The genes are TRBV19 and TRBJ2-7; 7 bases match TRBD1. V trimming: 5 bases; J trimming: 6 bases; junction bases outside the gene matches: 10. The CDR3 consists of 14 residues. Germline V lookup: CDR1 LNHDA, CDR2 SQIVND (reference sequence). CDR3 sequence reads: CASSSPLGGREQYF. CDR3 DNA sequence: TGTGCCAGTAGTTCCCCCCTAGGGGGCCGCGAGCAGTACTTC.

This chain joins TRBV29-1 and TRBJ1-1; D is perhaps TRBD1 (6 bases). The CDR3 is made up of 14 amino acids. Germline lookup yields CDR1 SQVTM and CDR2 ANQGSEA. V lost 7 bases and J lost 4, with 19 bases in between. For the CDR3, the DNA is TGCAGCGCTAGGGGGGTGTTATCGGCCACTGAAGCTTTCTTT. This translates into CSARGVLSATEAFF.

The J gene is TRBJ1-6, the V gene TRBV10-3, with 7 bases lining up with TRBD1. The CDR3 has 12 amino acids. V lost 10 bases to trimming and J lost 5 bases; unmatched junction nucleotides: 2. From germline, CDR1 is ENHRY and CDR2 SYGVKD. CDR3 amino acids: CASGTDNSPLHF. CDR3 nucleotides: TGTGCCAGCGGGACAGATAATTCACCCCTCCACTTT.

The V and J genes are TRBV18 and TRBJ2-5; 9 positions match TRBD1. V lost 2 bases, J lost 7 bases, and 5 bases stayed unmatched. Germline lookup yields CDR1 KGHSH and CDR2 LQKENI. The CDR3 loop spans 14 amino acids. As DNA, the CDR3 is TGTGCCAGCTCACCAGGGACAGGGAGAGCGACCCAGTACTTC. The encoded protein is CASSPGTGRATQYF.

V gene TRBV18 combines with J gene TRBJ2-5; tentatively, D is TRBD2 (6 bases). The CDR3 extends over 15 amino acids. Looked up from germline, CDR1 is KGHSH and CDR2 is LQKENI. Trimming removed 6 bases from V and 6 bases from J, with 20 bases in between. The CDR3 DNA sequence: TGTGCCAGCTCTCCCGGGACTTCCCCTGGCCAGACCCAGTACTTC. This sequence encodes CASSPGTSPGQTQYF.

Written as DNA, the CDR3 is TGTGCCAGCAGCGCCTTGGACAGAACCAATTCACCCCTCCACTTT. Translated, it gives CASSALDRTNSPLHF. This chain uses TRBV9 with TRBJ1-6, with D possibly TRBD1 on 6 matching bases. Germline loops: CDR1 SGDLS, CDR2 YYNGEE. The germline V and J ends were trimmed by 3 bases and 7 bases, with 14 bases remaining between them. The CDR3 is 15 amino acids.

The sample holds a few counts of this clone. This chain joins TRBV9 and TRBJ1-6; D is unresolved. Trimming left V 4 bases short and J 0 bases short, with 11 bases between. The CDR3 is 16 residues long. Germline-derived CDR1 and CDR2 are SGDLS and YYNGEE. The CDR3 region has the DNA TGTGCCAGCAGCCAGCGGGTCAGCTCCTATAATTCACCCCTCCACTTT. It codes for CASSQRVSSYNSPLHF.

The genes are TRBV9 and TRBJ2-3; possible D gene TRBD2, 5 bases. CDR3 length: 16 residues. Germline V lookup: CDR1 SGDLS, CDR2 YYNGEE. V was pared by 1 base and J by 0 bases, with 12 bases between. The CDR3 loop reads CASSVFEGSSTDTQYF. The CDR3 DNA is TGTGCCAGCAGCGTATTCGAGGGATCTAGCACAGATACGCAGTATTTT.

V is TRBV5-6 and J is TRBJ1-2, with D maybe TRBD1 (5 bases). Germline-derived CDR1 and CDR2 are SGHDT and YYEEEE. This CDR3 region has 14 residues. V lost 2 bases to trimming and J lost 6 bases, with 14 bases between them. The CDR3 loop reads CASSLTGGVDGYTF. The CDR3 nucleotides are TGTGCCAGCAGCTTAACTGGGGGGGTGGATGGCTACACCTTC.

The CDR3 loop reads CASSGSWQGGVTYEQYF. DNA of the CDR3: TGTGCCAGCAGCGGGTCGTGGCAGGGAGGGGTAACCTACGAGCAGTACTTC. The rearrangement joins TRBV21-1 to TRBJ2-7; the table's D call TRBD2 went unverified against the DNA. TRBV21-1 is given as a pseudogene. The CDR3 sequence is 17 residues long.

This chain uses TRBV6-9 with TRBJ1-6, with 9 bases that match TRBD1. The J segment lost 6 bases and the V segment lost 5 bases, leaving 5 bases of the junction unmatched. The CDR3 runs to 15 residues. CDR1 is MNHGY, CDR2 SVAAGI, per germline. CDR3 region: CASSPRGQGNSPLHF. The CDR3 DNA follows: TGTGCCAGCAGTCCCAGGGGACAGGGTAATTCACCCCTCCACTTT.

This chain links TRBV5-1 with TRBJ2-7; D ambiguous. The germline V gene encodes CDR1 SGHRS and CDR2 YFSETQ. The length of the CDR3 is 13 residues. The V end lost 4 bases, the J end lost 3 bases, and 11 bases lay between the germline ends. DNA for the CDR3: TGCGCCAGCAGCCCGGACGGATTCTACGAGCAGTACTTC. This codes for CASSPDGFYEQYF.

This chain joins TRBV6-6 and TRBJ1-1; no reliable D call. Germline CDR1 and CDR2: MNHNY and SVGAGI (reference sequence). The CDR3 is made up of 14 amino acids. V gave up 6 bases and J gave up 4 bases, with 15 bases separating them. CDR3 region: CASRFRGGFTEAFF. The CDR3 coding sequence is TGTGCCAGCAGGTTTCGAGGTGGATTCACTGAAGCTTTCTTT.

CDR3 coding DNA: TGTGCCAGCAGCCCCACAGGGGTACATACAGATACGCAGTATTTT. Translation: CASSPTGVHTDTQYF. V usage is TRBV7-9 and J usage is TRBJ2-3; 7 bases agree with TRBD1. J was trimmed by 3 bases and V by 5 bases; bases with no gene match: 8. The CDR3 covers 15 residues. In germline, CDR1 is SEHNR, CDR2 FQNEAQ (reference sequence).

This clone came up a few times. The rearrangement joins TRBV11-2 to TRBJ2-1; 7 bases are shared with TRBD2. Germline values: CDR1 SGHAT, CDR2 FQNNGV. The junction had 15 bases not matched to a gene; V was cut back by 5 bases and J by 5 bases. The CDR3 has 17 amino acids. CDR3 nucleotide sequence: TGTGCCAGCAGCCTTCTACCGGGACTACGGAAGAACAATGAGCAGTTCTTC. It specifies CASSLLPGLRKNNEQFF.

The V gene is TRBV27, the J gene TRBJ2-7; D is uncertain. The V gene's germline CDR1 is MNHEY and CDR2 SMNVEV (reference sequence). The CDR3 covers 13 residues. V was trimmed by 8 bases and J by 0 bases, leaving 11 bases between them. This CDR3 reads CASLDDSSYEQYF. For the CDR3, the DNA is TGTGCCAGCTTGGACGACTCCTCCTACGAGCAGTACTTC.

V usage is TRBV5-1 and J usage is TRBJ2-1, with D possibly matching TRBD2 (5 bases). CDR3 size: 15 residues. Germline CDR1 SGHRS, CDR2 YFSETQ. The ends were cut back, 2 bases at V and 7 bases at J, with 16 bases in the middle. This CDR3 is CASSFGASSSNEQFF. The CDR3 DNA reads TGCGCCAGCAGCTTTGGTGCCTCTAGCTCAAATGAGCAGTTCTTC. The variable domain in full, completed from reference TRBV5-1 and TRBJ2-1, reads KAGVTQTPRYLIKTRGQQVTLSCSPISGHRSVSWYQQTPGQGLQFLFEYFSETQRNKGNFPGRFSGRQFSNSRSEMNVSTLELGDSALYLCASSFGASSSNEQFFGPGTRLTVL.

The chain employs TRBV10-2 and TRBJ1-6; no reliable D call. Trimming shortened V by 3 bases and J by 10 bases, and 13 bases separated the two germline ends. Looked up from germline, CDR1 is WSHSY and CDR2 is SAAADI. The length of the CDR3 is 14 residues. DNA of the CDR3: TGCGCCAGCAGTGACGGGAAAACGTACTCACCCCTCCACTTT. Translated, it gives CASSDGKTYSPLHF.

The chain uses TRBV6-1 and TRBJ2-7; 8 bases line up with TRBD1. Germline CDR1 reads MNHNS; CDR2 reads SASEGT. Unmatched junction bases numbered 10, after V lost 6 bases and J lost 3 bases. CDR3 length: 15 residues. Here the CDR3 reads CASRRDRGLSYEQYF. The CDR3 bases are TGTGCCAGCAGAAGAGACAGGGGTCTCAGCTACGAGCAGTACTTC.

The chain joins TRBV27 to TRBJ1-6; D is uncertain. CDR3 length equals 15 residues. CDR1 MNHEY and CDR2 SMNVEV come from the germline V gene (reference sequence). Trimming took 3 bases from V and 9 from J, leaving 15 bases between them. DNA for the CDR3: TGTGCCAGCAGTTTTGGCAGACCCTCTTCTTCACCCCTCCACTTT. It specifies CASSFGRPSSSPLHF.

J is TRBJ2-1 and V is TRBV11-2; unclear D gene. V lost 4 bases to trimming and J lost 7 bases, with 11 bases between them. This CDR3 is 13 amino acids long. The germline V gene encodes CDR1 SGHAT and CDR2 FQNNGV. The CDR3 region is CASSSRWDNEQFF. In DNA, the CDR3 is TGTGCCAGCAGCTCACGGTGGGATAATGAGCAGTTCTTC.

This clone has only a few counts. V and J are TRBV19 and TRBJ1-5, with D possibly being TRBD1 (5 bases). There are 14 residues in the CDR3. The ends were cut back, 3 bases at V and 11 bases at J, with 17 bases in the middle. Germline values: CDR1 LNHDA, CDR2 SQIVND (reference sequence). The CDR3 is CASSMGPTGVSQHF. In nucleotides, the CDR3 is TGTGCCAGTAGTATGGGACCAACGGGGGTGTCCCAGCATTTT.